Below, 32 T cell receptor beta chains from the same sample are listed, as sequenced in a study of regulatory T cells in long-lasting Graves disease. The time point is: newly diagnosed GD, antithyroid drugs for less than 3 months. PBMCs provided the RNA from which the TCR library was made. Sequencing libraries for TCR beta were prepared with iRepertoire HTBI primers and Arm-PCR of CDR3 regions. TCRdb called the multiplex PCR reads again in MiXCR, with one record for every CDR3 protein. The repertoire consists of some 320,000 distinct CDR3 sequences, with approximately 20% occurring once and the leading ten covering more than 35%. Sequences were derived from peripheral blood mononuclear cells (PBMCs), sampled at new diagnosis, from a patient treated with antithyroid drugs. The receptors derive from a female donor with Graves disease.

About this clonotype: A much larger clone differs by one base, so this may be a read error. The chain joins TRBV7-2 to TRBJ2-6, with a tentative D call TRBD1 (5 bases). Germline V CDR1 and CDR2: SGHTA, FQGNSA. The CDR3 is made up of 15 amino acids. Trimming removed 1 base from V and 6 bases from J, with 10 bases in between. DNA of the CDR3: TGTGCCAGCAGCTTAGAGGGGCCTGAGGCCAACGTCCTGACTTTC. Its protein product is CASSLEGPEANVLTF.

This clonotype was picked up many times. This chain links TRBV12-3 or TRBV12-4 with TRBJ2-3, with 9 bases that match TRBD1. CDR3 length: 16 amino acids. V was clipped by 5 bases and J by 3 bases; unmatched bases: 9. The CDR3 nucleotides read TGTGCCAGCAGTCCGGTGCGGGACAGGGTAACAGATACGCAGTATTTT. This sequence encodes CASSPVRDRVTDTQYF.

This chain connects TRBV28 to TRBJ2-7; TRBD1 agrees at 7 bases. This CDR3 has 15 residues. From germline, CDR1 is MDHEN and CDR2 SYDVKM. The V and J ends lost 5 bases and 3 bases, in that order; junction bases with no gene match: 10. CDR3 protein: CASSLPGQQSYEQYF. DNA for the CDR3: TGTGCCAGCAGTCTCCCGGGACAGCAAAGCTACGAGCAGTACTTC.

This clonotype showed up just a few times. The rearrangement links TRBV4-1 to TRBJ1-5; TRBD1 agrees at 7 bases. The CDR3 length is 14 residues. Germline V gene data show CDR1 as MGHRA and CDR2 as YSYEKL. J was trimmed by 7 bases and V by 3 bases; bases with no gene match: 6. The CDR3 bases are TGCGCCAGCAGCCACTTAGGGGGCGGGCAGCCCCAGCATTTT. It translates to CASSHLGGGQPQHF.

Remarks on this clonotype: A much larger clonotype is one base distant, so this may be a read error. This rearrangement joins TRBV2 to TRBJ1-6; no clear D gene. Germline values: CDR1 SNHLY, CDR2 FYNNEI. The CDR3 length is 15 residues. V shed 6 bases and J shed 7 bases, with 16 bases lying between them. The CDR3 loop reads CASSSPLGGNSPLHF. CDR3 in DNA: TGTGCCAGCAGCTCTCCCCTGGGCGGGAATTCACCCCTCCACTTT.

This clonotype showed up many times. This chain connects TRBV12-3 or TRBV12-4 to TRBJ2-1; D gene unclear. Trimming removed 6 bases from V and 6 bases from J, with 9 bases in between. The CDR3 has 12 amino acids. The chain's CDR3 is CASRLLSNEQFF. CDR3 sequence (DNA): TGTGCCAGCAGACTCCTCAGCAATGAGCAGTTCTTC.

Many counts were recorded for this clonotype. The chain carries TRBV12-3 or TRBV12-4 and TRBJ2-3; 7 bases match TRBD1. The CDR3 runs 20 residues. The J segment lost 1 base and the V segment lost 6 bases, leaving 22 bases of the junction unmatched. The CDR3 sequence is CASRPNPGTAIDWGTDTQYF. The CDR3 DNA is TGTGCCAGCAGACCGAACCCAGGGACAGCCATCGATTGGGGCACAGATACGCAGTATTTT.

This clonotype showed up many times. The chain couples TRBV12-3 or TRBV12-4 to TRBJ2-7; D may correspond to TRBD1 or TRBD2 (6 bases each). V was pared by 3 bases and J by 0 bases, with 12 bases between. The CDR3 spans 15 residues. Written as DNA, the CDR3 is TGTGCCAGCAGTTTTCCGGGGGCGAGCTCCTACGAGCAGTACTTC. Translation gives CASSFPGASSYEQYF.

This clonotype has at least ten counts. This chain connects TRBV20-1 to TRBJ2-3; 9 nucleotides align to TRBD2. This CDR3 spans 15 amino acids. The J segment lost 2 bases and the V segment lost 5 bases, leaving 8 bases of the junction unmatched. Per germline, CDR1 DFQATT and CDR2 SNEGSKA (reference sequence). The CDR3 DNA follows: TGCAGTGCTGACACCTTAGCGGGAGACACAGATACGCAGTATTTT. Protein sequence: CSADTLAGDTDTQYF.

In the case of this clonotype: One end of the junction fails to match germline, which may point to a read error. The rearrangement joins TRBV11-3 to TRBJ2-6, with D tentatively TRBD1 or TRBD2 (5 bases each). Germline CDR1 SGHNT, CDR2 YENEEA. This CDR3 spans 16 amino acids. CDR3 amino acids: CASSFRLGSGANALTF. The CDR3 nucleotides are TGTGCCAGCAGCTTCCGACTGGGCTCCGGGGCCAACGCCCTGACTTTC.

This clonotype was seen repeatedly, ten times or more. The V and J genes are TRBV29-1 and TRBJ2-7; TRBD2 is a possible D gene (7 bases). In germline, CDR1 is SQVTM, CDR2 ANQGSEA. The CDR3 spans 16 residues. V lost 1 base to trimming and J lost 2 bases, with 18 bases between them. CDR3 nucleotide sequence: TGCAGCGTTGAAGTATCGGAGGGCGGGGGCCCCTACGAGCAGTACTTC. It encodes CSVEVSEGGGPYEQYF.

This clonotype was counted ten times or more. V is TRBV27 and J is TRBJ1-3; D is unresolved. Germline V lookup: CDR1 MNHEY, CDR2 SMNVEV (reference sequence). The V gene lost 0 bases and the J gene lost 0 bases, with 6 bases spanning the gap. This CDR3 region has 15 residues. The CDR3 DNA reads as TGTGCCAGCAGTTTATCGTTTAGCTCTGGAAACACCATATATTTT. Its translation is CASSLSFSSGNTIYF.

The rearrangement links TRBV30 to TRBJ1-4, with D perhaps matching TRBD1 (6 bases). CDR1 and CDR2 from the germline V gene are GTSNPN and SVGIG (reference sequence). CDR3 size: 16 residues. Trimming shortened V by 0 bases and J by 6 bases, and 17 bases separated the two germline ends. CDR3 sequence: CAWSVWTAAPDEKLFF. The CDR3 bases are TGTGCCTGGAGTGTCTGGACAGCAGCTCCCGATGAAAAACTGTTTTTT. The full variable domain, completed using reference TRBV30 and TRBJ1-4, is SQTIHQWPATLVQPVGSPLSLECTVEGTSNPNLYWYRQAAGRGLQLLFYSVGIGQISSEVPQNLSASRPQDRQFILSSKKLLLSDSGFYLCAWSVWTAAPDEKLFFGSGTQLSVL.

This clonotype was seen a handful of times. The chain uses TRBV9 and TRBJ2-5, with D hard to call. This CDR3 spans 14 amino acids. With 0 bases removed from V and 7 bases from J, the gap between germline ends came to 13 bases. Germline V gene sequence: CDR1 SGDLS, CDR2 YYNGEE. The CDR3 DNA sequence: TGTGCCAGCAGCGTAGATCTGAGCGAGAGGACCCAGTACTTC. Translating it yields CASSVDLSERTQYF. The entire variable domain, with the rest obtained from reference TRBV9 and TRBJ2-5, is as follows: DSGVTQTPKHLITATGQRVTLRCSPRSGDLSVYWYQQSLDQGLQFLIQYYNGEERAKGNILERFSAQQFPDLHSELNLSSLELGDSALYFCASSVDLSERTQYFGPGTRLLVL.

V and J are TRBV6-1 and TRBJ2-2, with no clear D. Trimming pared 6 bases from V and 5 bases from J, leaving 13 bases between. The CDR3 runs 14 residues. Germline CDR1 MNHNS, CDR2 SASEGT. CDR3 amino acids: CASSLVGLTGELFF. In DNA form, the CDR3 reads TGTGCCAGCAGCCTCGTCGGGTTGACCGGGGAGCTGTTTTTT.

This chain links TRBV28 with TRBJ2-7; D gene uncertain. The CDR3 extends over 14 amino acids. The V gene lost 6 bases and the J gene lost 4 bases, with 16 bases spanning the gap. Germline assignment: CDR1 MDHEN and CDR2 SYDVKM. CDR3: CASRLDSTDYEQYF. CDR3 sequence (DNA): TGTGCCAGCAGGTTAGACTCGACCGATTACGAGCAGTACTTC.

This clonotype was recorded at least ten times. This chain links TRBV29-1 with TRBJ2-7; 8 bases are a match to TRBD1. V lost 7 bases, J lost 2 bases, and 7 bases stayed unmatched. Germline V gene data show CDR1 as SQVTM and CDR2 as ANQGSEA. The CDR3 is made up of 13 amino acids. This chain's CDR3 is CSAQGAGPYEQYF. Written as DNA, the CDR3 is TGCAGCGCCCAGGGGGCTGGGCCCTACGAGCAGTACTTC.

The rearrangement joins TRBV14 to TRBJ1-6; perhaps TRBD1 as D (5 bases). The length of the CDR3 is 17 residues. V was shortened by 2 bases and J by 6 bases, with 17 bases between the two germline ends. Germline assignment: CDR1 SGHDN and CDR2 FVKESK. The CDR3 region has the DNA TGTGCCAGCAGCCAACGGTGGGGCGGCGGGGGTAATTCACCCCTCCACTTT. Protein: CASSQRWGGGGNSPLHF. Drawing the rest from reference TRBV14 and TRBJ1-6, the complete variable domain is EAGVTQFPSHSVIEKGQTVTLRCDPISGHDNLYWYRRVMGKEIKFLLHFVKESKQDESGMPNNRFLAERTGGTYSTLKVQPAELEDSGVYFCASSQRWGGGGNSPLHFGNGTRLTVT.

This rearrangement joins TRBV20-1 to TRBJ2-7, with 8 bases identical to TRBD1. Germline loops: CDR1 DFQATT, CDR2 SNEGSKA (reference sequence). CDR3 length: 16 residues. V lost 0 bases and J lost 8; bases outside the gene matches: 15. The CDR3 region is CSARDPGGQEGWQQYF. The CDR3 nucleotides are TGCAGTGCTAGAGATCCTGGGGGACAGGAGGGGTGGCAGCAGTACTTC.

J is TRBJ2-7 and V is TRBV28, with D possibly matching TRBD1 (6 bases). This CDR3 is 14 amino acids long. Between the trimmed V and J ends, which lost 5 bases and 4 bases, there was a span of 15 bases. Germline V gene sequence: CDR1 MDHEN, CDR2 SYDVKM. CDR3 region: CASSLSLQGYEQYF. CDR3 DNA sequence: TGTGCCAGCAGTCTTAGCTTACAGGGTTACGAGCAGTACTTC.

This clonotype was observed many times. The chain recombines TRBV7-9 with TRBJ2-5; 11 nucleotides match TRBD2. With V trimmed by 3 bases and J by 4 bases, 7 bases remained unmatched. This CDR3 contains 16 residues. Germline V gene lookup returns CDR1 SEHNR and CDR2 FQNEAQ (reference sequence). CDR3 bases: TGTGCCAGCAGCTTCCAACTAGCGGGAGAAGGAGAGACCCAGTACTTC. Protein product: CASSFQLAGEGETQYF.

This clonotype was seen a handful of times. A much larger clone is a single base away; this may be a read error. The CDR3 spells CASSFATAGAIETQYF. In DNA, the CDR3 is TGTGCCAGTAGTTTCGCAACAGCGGGAGCGATAGAGACCCAGTACTTC. The chain links TRBV19 to TRBJ2-5; 8 nucleotides agree with TRBD2. The ends lost 5 bases at V and 4 bases at J; junction bases unmatched: 12. Germline V CDR1 and CDR2: LNHDA, SQIVND (reference sequence). This CDR3 is built from 16 residues.

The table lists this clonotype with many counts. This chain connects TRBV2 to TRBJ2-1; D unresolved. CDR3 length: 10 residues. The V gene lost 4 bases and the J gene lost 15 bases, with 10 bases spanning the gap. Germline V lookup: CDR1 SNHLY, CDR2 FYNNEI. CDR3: CASSGGRLFF. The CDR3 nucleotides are TGTGCCAGCAGTGGGGGTCGTCTGTTCTTC.

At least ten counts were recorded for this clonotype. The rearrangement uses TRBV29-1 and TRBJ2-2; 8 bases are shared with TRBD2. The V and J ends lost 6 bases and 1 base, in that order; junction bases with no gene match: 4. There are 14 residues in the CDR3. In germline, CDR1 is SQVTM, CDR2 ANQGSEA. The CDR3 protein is CSVAGTRNTGELFF. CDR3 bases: TGCAGCGTGGCCGGGACTAGGAACACCGGGGAGCTGTTTTTT.

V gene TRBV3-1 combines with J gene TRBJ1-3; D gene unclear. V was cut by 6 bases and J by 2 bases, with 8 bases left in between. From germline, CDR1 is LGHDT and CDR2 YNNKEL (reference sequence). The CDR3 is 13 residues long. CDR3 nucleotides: TGTGCCAGCAGGCAGATAGCTGGAAACACCATATATTTT. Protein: CASRQIAGNTIYF.

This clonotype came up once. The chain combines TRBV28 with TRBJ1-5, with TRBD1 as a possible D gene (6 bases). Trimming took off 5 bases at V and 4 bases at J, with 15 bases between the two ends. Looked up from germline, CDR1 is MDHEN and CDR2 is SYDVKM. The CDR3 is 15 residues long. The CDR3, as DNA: TGTGCCAGCAGTCTCTGGGCAGGGGATAATCAGCCCCAGCATTTT. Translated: CASSLWAGDNQPQHF.

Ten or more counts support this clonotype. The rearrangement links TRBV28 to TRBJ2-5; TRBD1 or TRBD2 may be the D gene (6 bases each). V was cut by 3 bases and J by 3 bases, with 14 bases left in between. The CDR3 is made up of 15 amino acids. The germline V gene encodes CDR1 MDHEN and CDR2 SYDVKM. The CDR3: CASSFGGSGEETQYF. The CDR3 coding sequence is TGTGCCAGCAGTTTCGGGGGCTCAGGGGAAGAGACCCAGTACTTC. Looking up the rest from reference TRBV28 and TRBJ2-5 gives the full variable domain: DVKVTQSSRYLVKRTGEKVFLECVQDMDHENMFWYRQDPGLGLRLIYFSYDVKMKEKGDIPEGYSVSREKKERFSLILESASTNQTSMYLCASSFGGSGEETQYFGPGTRLLVL.

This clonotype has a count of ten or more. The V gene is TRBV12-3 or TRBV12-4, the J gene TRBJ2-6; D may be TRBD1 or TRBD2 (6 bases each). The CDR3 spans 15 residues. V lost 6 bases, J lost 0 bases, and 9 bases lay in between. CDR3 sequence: CASRGGGSGANVLTF. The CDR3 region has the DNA TGTGCCAGCAGGGGGGGCGGCTCTGGGGCCAACGTCCTGACTTTC.

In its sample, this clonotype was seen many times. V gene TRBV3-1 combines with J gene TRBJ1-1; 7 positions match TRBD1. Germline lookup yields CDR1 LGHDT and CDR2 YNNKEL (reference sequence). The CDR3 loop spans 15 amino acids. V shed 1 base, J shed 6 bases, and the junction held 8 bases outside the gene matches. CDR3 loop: CASSQVGQAGPEAFF. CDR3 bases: TGTGCCAGCAGCCAAGTTGGACAGGCCGGCCCTGAAGCTTTCTTT.

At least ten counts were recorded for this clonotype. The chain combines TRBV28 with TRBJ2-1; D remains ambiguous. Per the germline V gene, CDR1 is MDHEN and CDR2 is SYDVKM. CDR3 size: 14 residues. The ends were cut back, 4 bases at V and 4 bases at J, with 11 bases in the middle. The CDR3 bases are TGTGCCAGCAGTTCCAAACAAGGATACAATGAGCAGTTCTTC. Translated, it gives CASSSKQGYNEQFF.

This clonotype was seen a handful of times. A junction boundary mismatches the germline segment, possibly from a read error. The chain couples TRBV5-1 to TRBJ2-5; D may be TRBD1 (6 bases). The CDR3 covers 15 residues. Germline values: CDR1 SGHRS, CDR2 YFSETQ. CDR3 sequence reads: CASSPRWDNQETQYF. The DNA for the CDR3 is TGTGCCAGCAGCCCCCGCTGGGACAACCAAGAGACCCAGTACTTC.

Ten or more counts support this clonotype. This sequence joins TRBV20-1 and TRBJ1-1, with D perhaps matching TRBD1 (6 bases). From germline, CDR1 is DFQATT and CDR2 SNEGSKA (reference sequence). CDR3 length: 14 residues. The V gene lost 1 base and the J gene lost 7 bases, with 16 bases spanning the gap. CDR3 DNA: TGCAGTGCTAGAGGGGGACAAGGGAGTATTGAAGCTTTCTTT. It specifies CSARGGQGSIEAFF.